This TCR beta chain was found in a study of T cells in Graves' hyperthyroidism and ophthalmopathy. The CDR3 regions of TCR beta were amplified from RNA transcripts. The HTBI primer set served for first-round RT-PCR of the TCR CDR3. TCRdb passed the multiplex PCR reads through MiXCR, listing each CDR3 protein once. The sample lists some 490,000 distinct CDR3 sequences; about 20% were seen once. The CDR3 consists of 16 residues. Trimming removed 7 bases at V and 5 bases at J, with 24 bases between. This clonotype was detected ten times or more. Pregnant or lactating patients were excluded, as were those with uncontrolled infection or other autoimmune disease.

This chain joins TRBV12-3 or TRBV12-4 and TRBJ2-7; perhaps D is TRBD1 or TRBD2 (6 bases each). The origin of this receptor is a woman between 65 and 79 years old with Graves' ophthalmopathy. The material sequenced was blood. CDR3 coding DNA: TGTGCCAGCATCAAAAGGGGGGAGAGGTTTTGCCACGAGCAGTACTTC. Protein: CASIKRGERFCHEQYF.